Each of the 5 T cell receptor beta chains below was sequenced from the same sample in a study of shared clonotypes between healthy human individuals. Data came from immunoSEQ multiplex PCR; TCRdb stores just in-frame clones and leaves some out. The repertoire holds 2 million to 2.5 million clones, 85% to 95% seen once, with around 0.4% in the top ten. Sequenced sample: naive CD4+ T cells from PBMCs. Stated subset: CD45RA+ positively selected. The receptors derive from a man between 18 and 29 years old in good health. Some clones in this sample may be carry-over from other donors' samples.

The chain uses TRBV7-2 and TRBJ1-2; D uncertain. The CDR3 loop spans 15 amino acids. Germline lookup yields CDR1 SGHTA and CDR2 FQGNSA. V shed 1 base and J shed 7 bases, with 16 bases lying between them. CDR3 loop: CASSLGPSGDSGYTF. CDR3 nucleotides: TGTGCCAGCAGCTTAGGCCCCAGCGGGGATAGTGGCTACACCTTC.

This chain uses TRBV5-4 with TRBJ2-5, with TRBD1 identical over 9 bases. Germline trimming cut 4 bases from V and 3 bases from J; bases unmatched to any gene: 10. CDR3 length: 16 residues. Germline CDR1 reads SGHNT; CDR2 reads YYREEE (reference sequence). CDR3 nucleotides: TGTGCCAGCAGCCCCGCCGGGACAGGGAGGAAAGAGACCCAGTACTTC. Translation gives CASSPAGTGRKETQYF. Full variable domain (outside the CDR3, taken from reference TRBV5-4 and TRBJ2-5): ETGVTQSPTHLIKTRGQQVTLRCSSQSGHNTVSWYQQALGQGPQFIFQYYREEENGRGNFPPRFSGLQFPNYSSELNVNALELDDSALYLCASSPAGTGRKETQYFGPGTRLLVL.

This clone was recorded a few times. The chain employs TRBV5-1 and TRBJ1-2; 8 nucleotides align to TRBD1. The trim removed 4 bases at V and 4 bases at J, leaving 6 bases unmatched. Per the germline V gene, CDR1 is SGHRS and CDR2 is YFSETQ. The CDR3 runs to 14 residues. The CDR3 spells CASSMDRVFYGYTF. In DNA, the CDR3 is TGCGCCAGCAGCATGGACAGGGTATTCTATGGCTACACCTTC.

In its sample, this clone was seen once. V and J are TRBV5-1 and TRBJ2-1, with 9 bases identical to TRBD2. J gave up 7 bases and V 4 bases, and 6 bases lay outside the gene matches. This CDR3 is built from 14 residues. Germline V gene sequence: CDR1 SGHRS, CDR2 YFSETQ. CDR3 coding DNA: TGCGCCAGCAGCGGCGGGAGGGCCCATAATGAGCAGTTCTTC. Protein: CASSGGRAHNEQFF.

The chain is built from TRBV10-3 and TRBJ1-1; D is ambiguous. V shed 11 bases and J shed 0 bases, with 16 bases lying between them. This CDR3 is built from 14 residues. Looked up from germline, CDR1 is ENHRY and CDR2 is SYGVKD. The CDR3 protein is CASRFEGMNTEAFF. The CDR3 region has the DNA TGTGCCTCACGATTTGAGGGAATGAACACTGAAGCTTTCTTT.